This TCR beta chain originates from a study of T-cell memory formation after mild COVID-19. Study-level background: TCR clusters were mostly donor specific. General observations from the study: The study detected some responding clones in pre-infection memory, suggesting cross-reactive memory joined. Later expanders leaned CD4+, whereas day 15 to 85 contracting clones were balanced CD4/CD8.

Points on this clonotype: The antigen is unknown.

The V and J ends lost 1 base and 8 bases respectively, with 17 bases between them. From germline, CDR1 is MGHRA and CDR2 YSYEKL. This CDR3 is built from 16 residues. It was 5'RACE with constant-segment primers that produced the TCR alpha and TCR beta cDNA libraries, which carried sample barcodes and UMIs. TCRdb analysed the 5' RACE reads with MiXCR anew, one entry per CDR3 protein. Among roughly 380,000 distinct CDR3 sequences listed, approximately 27% were seen once. The clonotype was recovered from an adult woman who had mild COVID-19 (a few samples of this study predate the infection). Cell type and time point are not known. The sequenced sample consisted of PBMCs or a T cell subset sorted from them (not recorded which). This sequence joins TRBV4-1 and TRBJ1-4; D is ambiguous. CDR3 DNA: TGCGCCAGCAGCCAAGCGGGGTGGAGGCTTGACGAAAAACTGTTTTTT. This gives the protein CASSQAGWRLDEKLFF.